Listed here are 27 T cell receptor beta chains from one sample, sequenced in a study of cytomegalovirus exposure and HLA in healthy donors. The PCR contained 60 Vbeta and 13 Jbeta primers. The table came from immunoSEQ multiplex PCR; TCRdb's copy has only in-frame clones and leaves some out. The sample has 95,000 to 100,000 clones, approximately 74% seen once. Specimen: PBMCs. These receptors came from a woman between 35 and 50 years old in good health and CMV-seronegative.

This clone was detected once. The V gene is TRBV7-2, the J gene TRBJ2-3; weak D call: TRBD2 (5 bases). V was shortened by 2 bases and J by 6 bases, with 15 bases between the two germline ends. The CDR3 covers 15 residues. The germline V gene encodes CDR1 SGHTA and CDR2 FQGNSA. CDR3 amino acids: CASSLIGSAVDTQYF. Written as DNA, the CDR3 is TGTGCCAGCAGCTTAATAGGTAGCGCGGTGGATACGCAGTATTTT.

The J gene is TRBJ2-3, the V gene TRBV4-3; 7 bases map to TRBD2. Unmatched junction bases numbered 7, after V lost 0 bases and J lost 7 bases. Germline CDR1 reads LGHNA; CDR2 reads YSLEER. The CDR3 consists of 15 residues. The DNA for the CDR3 is TGCGCCAGCAGCCAAGACCGGGGGGATAGGTATACGCAGTATTTT. Its protein product is CASSQDRGDRYTQYF.

J is TRBJ2-7 and V is TRBV11-2; D is perhaps TRBD1 (5 bases). The CDR3 extends over 13 amino acids. Germline V CDR1 and CDR2: SGHAT, FQNNGV. The V end lost 1 base, the J end lost 7 bases, and 11 bases lay between the germline ends. The CDR3 spells CASSLGPGREQYF. The CDR3 coding sequence is TGTGCCAGCAGCTTAGGTCCAGGGCGGGAGCAGTACTTC.

This chain joins TRBV5-1 and TRBJ2-7, with D possibly TRBD1 on 6 matching bases. The V gene lost 3 bases and the J gene lost 0 bases, with 13 bases spanning the gap. This CDR3 region has 15 residues. In germline, CDR1 is SGHRS, CDR2 YFSETQ. The CDR3, as DNA: TGCGCCAGCAGCTCGACAGGTACTATCTCCTACGAGCAGTACTTC. This encodes CASSSTGTISYEQYF.

Remarks on this clone: A read error may produce the germline difference seen at one junction end. The identical CDR3 is also encoded by other nucleotide sequences in the sample. CDR3 in amino acids: CASSDRVSSYNSPLHF. The CDR3 DNA reads as TGTGCCAGCAGTGACAGGGTTAGCTCCTATAATTCCCCCCTCCACTTT. The chain joins TRBV6-1 to TRBJ1-6, with D maybe TRBD1 (5 bases). The CDR3 contains 16 residues. CDR1 is MNHNS, CDR2 SASEGT, per germline.

This rearrangement joins TRBV7-9 to TRBJ2-3; 13 nucleotides match TRBD2. J was trimmed by 6 bases and V by 5 bases; bases with no gene match: 11. Germline assignment: CDR1 SEHNR and CDR2 FQNEAQ (reference sequence). There are 17 residues in the CDR3. The CDR3 DNA reads as TGTGCCAGCAGCCGACGACTAGCGGGAGGAGAGAGGGATACGCAGTATTTT. Translated, it gives CASSRRLAGGERDTQYF. The complete variable domain, with remaining parts taken from reference TRBV7-9 and TRBJ2-3, reads DTGVSQNPRHKITKRGQNVTFRCDPISEHNRLYWYRQTLGQGPEFLTYFQNEAQLEKSRLLSDRFSAERPKGSFSTLEIQRTEQGDSAMYLCASSRRLAGGERDTQYFGPGTRLTVL.

This chain links TRBV7-9 with TRBJ2-2; TRBD2 might be the D (6 bases). The CDR3 loop spans 15 amino acids. V lost 5 bases to trimming and J lost 7 bases, with 17 bases between them. Germline CDR1 is SEHNR and CDR2 is FQNEAQ (reference sequence). The CDR3 sequence is CASSRLSSAGGELFF. The CDR3, as DNA: TGTGCCAGCAGCCGCTTGTCTAGCGCTGGCGGGGAGCTGTTTTTT.

The genes are TRBV7-3 and TRBJ2-2, with 7 bases lining up with TRBD1. The CDR3 consists of 14 residues. Germline V CDR1 and CDR2: SGHTA, FQGTGA. V shed 4 bases, J shed 4 bases, and the junction held 3 bases outside the gene matches. CDR3 bases: TGTGCCAGCAGCTGGACAGGAAGCACCGGGGAGCTGTTTTTT. It specifies CASSWTGSTGELFF.

The chain has TRBV13 and TRBJ2-3; D is ambiguous. CDR1 and CDR2 from the germline V gene are PRHDT and FYEKMQ (reference sequence). There are 14 residues in the CDR3. Trimming shortened V by 5 bases and J by 1 base, and 10 bases separated the two germline ends. Here the CDR3 DNA reads TGTGCCAGCAGCCCTCTCTCTGGCACAGATACGCAGTATTTT. This sequence encodes CASSPLSGTDTQYF.

This clone has a single count. V usage is TRBV6-6 and J usage is TRBJ1-5; 7 nucleotides match TRBD1. This CDR3 is 14 amino acids long. The V gene's germline CDR1 is MNHNY and CDR2 SVGAGI (reference sequence). The junction had 5 bases not matched to a gene; V was cut back by 6 bases and J by 3 bases. The CDR3 is CASSRGQVNQPQHF. CDR3 DNA: TGTGCCAGCAGCCGAGGACAGGTCAATCAGCCCCAGCATTTT.

The rearrangement uses TRBV5-4 and TRBJ2-6, with TRBD1 as a possible D gene (6 bases). V lost 4 bases and J 1 base, leaving 12 bases between the germline ends. This CDR3 comprises 16 residues. Germline V lookup: CDR1 SGHNT, CDR2 YYREEE (reference sequence). CDR3 region: CASSPGHTSGANVLTF. Here the CDR3 DNA reads TGTGCCAGCAGCCCGGGACATACGTCTGGGGCCAACGTCCTGACTTTC.

A word on this clone: At one of its ends the junction is not consistent with the germline gene, which may arise from a read error. The chain couples TRBV7-9 to TRBJ1-6; D is unresolved. The CDR3 spans 14 residues. Germline V CDR1 and CDR2: SEHNR, FQNEAQ (reference sequence). CDR3: CSSSLEGRHSPLHF. The CDR3 DNA reads as TGTTCCAGCAGCTTGGAGGGTCGCCATTCACCCCTCCACTTT.

This clone was found once. This sequence joins TRBV6-1 and TRBJ2-3, with 8 positions matching TRBD2. CDR1 is MNHNS, CDR2 SASEGT, per germline. V lost 2 bases and J lost 0; bases outside the gene matches: 7. CDR3 length: 17 residues. The CDR3 bases are TGTGCCAGCAGTGAAATAAAGCGGGAGACCAGCACAGATACGCAGTATTTT. Protein product: CASSEIKRETSTDTQYF.

The rearrangement links TRBV5-8 to TRBJ1-2, with D unresolved. The CDR3 totals 17 residues. Per germline, CDR1 SGHTS and CDR2 YDEGEE. Deletions cut 2 bases from V and 8 bases from J, with 25 bases between. CDR3 amino acids: CASSFPALRTPRRGYTF. The CDR3 region has the DNA TGTGCCAGCAGCTTCCCCGCCCTCAGGACGCCTCGGAGGGGCTACACCTTC.

This clone has only a few counts. The rearrangement uses TRBV25-1 and TRBJ2-5, with a weak D call TRBD1 (6 bases). The J call may be wrong; the DNA end is better matched by TRBJ2-7. Germline V gene sequence: CDR1 MGHDK, CDR2 SYGVNS. The CDR3 runs to 15 residues. The CDR3 region has the DNA TGTGCCAGCAGACCCTCGGGGACATCATCCTACGAGCAGTACTTC. This encodes CASRPSGTSSYEQYF.

V usage is TRBV6-1 and J usage is TRBJ2-3; 14 nucleotides align to TRBD2. V trimming: 4 bases; J trimming: 3 bases; junction bases outside the gene matches: 6. The CDR3 runs 17 residues. From germline, CDR1 is MNHNS and CDR2 SASEGT. The DNA for the CDR3 is TGTGCCAGCAGTGCCCGACTAGCGGGGGGGCTTACAGATACGCAGTATTTT. It encodes CASSARLAGGLTDTQYF.

This clone was seen a handful of times. V is TRBV11-1 and J is TRBJ1-5, with 7 bases that match TRBD1. Germline V gene lookup returns CDR1 SGHAT and CDR2 FQDESV (reference sequence). There are 17 residues in the CDR3. V lost 5 bases to trimming and J lost 6 bases; unmatched junction nucleotides: 16. The CDR3 bases are TGTGCCAGCAGCGCACCGGGACAGAATCTGAGGTGTCAGCCCCAGCATTTT. Residues: CASSAPGQNLRCQPQHF.

V and J are TRBV10-1 and TRBJ2-7; a weak D match, TRBD1 (6 bases). Trimming cost V 3 bases and J 4 bases, with 13 bases left between them. Germline-derived CDR1 and CDR2 are WNHNN and SYGVQD (reference sequence). The CDR3 is 14 residues long. This chain's CDR3 is CASSDRGQLYEQYF. The CDR3 bases are TGCGCCAGCAGTGATAGAGGACAGCTATACGAGCAGTACTTC.

V usage is TRBV6-5 and J usage is TRBJ1-6, with 7 bases lining up with TRBD1. Trimming at V came to 6 bases and at J to 13 bases, leaving 9 bases not matched to a gene. Germline lookup yields CDR1 MNHEY and CDR2 SVGAGI. The CDR3 contains 13 residues. The CDR3 coding sequence is TGTGCCAGCAGCGTCGACAGGGATGTTCCCCTCCACTTT. Translation gives CASSVDRDVPLHF.

The CDR3 region is CAIAQTGVTYEQYF. The CDR3 bases are TGTGCCATCGCCCAGACAGGGGTCACCTACGAGCAGTACTTC. The chain employs TRBV10-3 and TRBJ2-5; 8 nucleotides match TRBD1. The J call is in doubt because the DNA end fits TRBJ2-7 better. This CDR3 has 14 amino acids. Germline-derived CDR1 and CDR2 are ENHRY and SYGVKD.

A few counts support this clone. V usage is TRBV30 and J usage is TRBJ2-1; weak D call: TRBD1 (6 bases). From germline, CDR1 is GTSNPN and CDR2 SVGIG (reference sequence). Deletions cut 0 bases from V and 4 bases from J, with 13 bases between. The CDR3 length is 15 residues. CDR3: CAWSVEGTQYNEQFF. CDR3 coding DNA: TGTGCCTGGAGTGTCGAAGGGACACAATACAATGAGCAGTTCTTC.

The chain links TRBV7-9 to TRBJ2-2; 10 bases fit TRBD2. After removal of 6 bases from V and 4 bases from J, the junction contained 8 bases not matched to a gene. The germline CDR1 and CDR2 sequences are SEHNR and FQNEAQ (reference sequence). The CDR3 has 16 amino acids. The CDR3 DNA is TGTGCCAGCAGACCAGCGGGGGGGCGAGGCACCGGGGAGCTGTTTTTT. Translating gives CASRPAGGRGTGELFF.

The chain employs TRBV7-2 and TRBJ2-7; 13 nucleotides align to TRBD2. Germline V CDR1 and CDR2: SGHTA, FQGNSA. J lost 2 bases, V lost 5 bases, and 3 bases had no gene match. The CDR3 runs 15 residues. CDR3 sequence: CASSTSGGAPYEQYF. The DNA for the CDR3 is TGTGCCAGCAGCACTAGCGGGGGGGCCCCCTACGAGCAGTACTTC.

CDR3 sequence: CASSVGRARSPLHF. CDR3 DNA sequence: TGTGCCAGCAGCGTAGGGCGGGCTCGGTCACCCCTCCACTTT. The J gene is TRBJ1-6, the V gene TRBV9, with D unresolved. CDR3 length equals 14 residues. V was trimmed by 0 bases and J by 10 bases, leaving 11 bases between them. Germline V lookup: CDR1 SGDLS, CDR2 YYNGEE.

The J gene is TRBJ2-1, the V gene TRBV28; the match to TRBD2 covers 11 bases. V trimming: 5 bases; J trimming: 8 bases; junction bases outside the gene matches: 8. The CDR3 has 15 residues. Germline assignment: CDR1 MDHEN and CDR2 SYDVKM. In DNA form, the CDR3 reads TGTGCCAGCAGTGGGACTAGCGGTGTGGTATATGAGCAGTTCTTC. Its protein product is CASSGTSGVVYEQFF.

J is TRBJ2-2 and V is TRBV7-3; weak D call: TRBD2 (6 bases). CDR3 length equals 17 residues. Trimming cost V 7 bases and J 0 bases, with 18 bases left between them. The germline gives CDR1 SGHTA, CDR2 FQGTGA. In nucleotides, the CDR3 is TGTGCCAGCACCATTGGGACTGCCCTGGCGAACACCGGGGAGCTGTTTTTT. Amino acid sequence: CASTIGTALANTGELFF.

The V call is TRBV19, the J call TRBJ1-1; 7 positions agree with TRBD1. CDR3 length equals 15 residues. V was pared by 3 bases and J by 0 bases, with 4 bases of the junction left unmatched. Germline V gene sequence: CDR1 LNHDA, CDR2 SQIVND (reference sequence). CDR3 DNA sequence: TGTGCCAGTAGTATGGCGGGACAGATGAACACTGAAGCTTTCTTT. Amino acids: CASSMAGQMNTEAFF. Based on the CDR3 plus reference TRBV19 and TRBJ1-1, the full variable domain is DGGITQSPKYLFRKEGQNVTLSCEQNLNHDAMYWYRQDPGQGLRLIYYSQIVNDFQKGDIAEGYSVSREKKESFPLTVTSAQKNPTAFYLCASSMAGQMNTEAFFGQGTRLTVV.